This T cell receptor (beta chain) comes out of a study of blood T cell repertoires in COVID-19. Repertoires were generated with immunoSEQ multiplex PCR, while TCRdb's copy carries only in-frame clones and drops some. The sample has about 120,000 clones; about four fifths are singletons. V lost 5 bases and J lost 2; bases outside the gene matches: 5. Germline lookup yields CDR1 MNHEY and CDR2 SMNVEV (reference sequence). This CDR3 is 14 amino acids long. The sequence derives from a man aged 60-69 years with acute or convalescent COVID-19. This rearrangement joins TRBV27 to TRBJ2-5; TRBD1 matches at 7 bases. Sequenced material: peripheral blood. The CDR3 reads CASSPGQEQETQYF. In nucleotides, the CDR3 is TGTGCCAGCAGTCCCGGACAGGAACAAGAGACCCAGTACTTC.